These T cell receptor beta chains were read from a single sample in a study of T cells after posttransplantation cyclophosphamide. TCRdb keeps only in-frame clones here, not all; method: immunoSEQ multiplex PCR. The sample contains roughly 11,000 clones, about nine tenths of which appear only once. Specimen: PBMCs, collected after allogeneic stem cell transplant with posttransplant cyclophosphamide. All receptors derive from a female patient aged 30 to 45 who received an allogeneic stem cell transplant from an unrelated donor, was CMV-positive, and had no GVHD. A subset of T cells may come from the graft donor. Both conserved end residues are part of each CDR3. The D gene is left open where the match is weak. Clone sizes are given selectively: once, few, many, or a class where the clone is expanded.

v_call: TRBV5-1
clone_size: NA
d_call: TRBD1
j_call: TRBJ1-5
cdr3_aa: CASSLAGGESWPQHF
cdr3_nt: TGCGCCAGCAGCTTGGCAGGGGGCGAGTCCTGGCCCCAGCATTTT

v_call: TRBV2
clone_size: NA
d_call: TRBD2
j_call: TRBJ2-7
cdr3_aa: CASSGGSGRSVPYEQYF
cdr3_nt: TGTGCCAGCAGTGGGGGTAGCGGGAGATCGGTGCCCTACGAGCAGTACTTC

v_call: TRBV5-1
clone_size: NA
d_call: NA
j_call: TRBJ1-4
cdr3_aa: CASSLAGKPNEKLFF
cdr3_nt: TGCGCCAGCAGCTTGGCCGGGAAGCCTAATGAAAAACTGTTTTTT

v_call: TRBV5-6
clone_size: NA
d_call: NA
j_call: TRBJ1-5
cdr3_aa: CASSLLAGSNQPQHF
cdr3_nt: TGTGCCAGCAGCTTGTTGGCAGGGAGCAATCAGCCCCAGCATTTT

v_call: TRBV19
clone_size: NA
d_call: TRBD2
j_call: TRBJ2-5
cdr3_aa: CASSIKAGGQETQYF
cdr3_nt: TGTGCCAGTAGTATTAAAGCGGGGGGGCAAGAGACCCAGTACTTC

v_call: TRBV19
clone_size: NA
d_call: TRBD2
j_call: TRBJ2-3
cdr3_aa: CASRALTSGTTDTQYF
cdr3_nt: TGTGCCAGTAGGGCCCTGACTAGCGGGACCACAGATACGCAGTATTTT

v_call: TRBV11-2
clone_size: NA
d_call: TRBD1
j_call: TRBJ2-1
cdr3_aa: CASSPLLRQGAYNEQFF
cdr3_nt: TGTGCCAGCAGCCCCTTATTGAGACAGGGAGCCTACAATGAGCAGTTCTTC

v_call: TRBV10-3
clone_size: NA
d_call: NA
j_call: TRBJ2-1
cdr3_aa: CAISGGETGVGNEQFF
cdr3_nt: TGTGCCATCAGTGGTGGGGAGACTGGAGTAGGCAATGAGCAGTTCTTC

v_call: TRBV29-1
clone_size: NA
d_call: NA
j_call: TRBJ1-2
cdr3_aa: CSVQEGGGYGYTF
cdr3_nt: TGCAGCGTTCAGGAGGGGGGAGGGTATGGCTACACCTTC

v_call: TRBV6-1
clone_size: few
d_call: NA
j_call: TRBJ2-1
cdr3_aa: CASSGLAFPRGGSYNEQFF
cdr3_nt: TGTGCCAGCAGTGGGCTAGCTTTCCCACGTGGAGGCTCCTACAATGAGCAGTTCTTC

v_call: TRBV7-7
clone_size: NA
d_call: NA
j_call: TRBJ2-1
cdr3_aa: CASSSTSSLYNEQFF
cdr3_nt: TGTGCCAGCAGCTCCACTAGTTCCCTCTACAATGAGCAGTTCTTC

v_call: TRBV6-5
clone_size: NA
d_call: NA
j_call: TRBJ1-5
cdr3_aa: CASSYSGQADQPQHF
cdr3_nt: TGTGCCAGCAGTTACTCGGGGCAGGCAGATCAGCCCCAGCATTTT

v_call: TRBV5-1
clone_size: few
d_call: TRBD1
j_call: TRBJ2-2
cdr3_aa: CASTGQGVNTGELFF
cdr3_nt: TGCGCCAGCACGGGACAGGGGGTGAACACCGGGGAGCTGTTTTTT

v_call: TRBV27
clone_size: NA
d_call: NA
j_call: TRBJ2-3
cdr3_aa: CASRRSPGLGRDTQYF
cdr3_nt: TGTGCCAGCAGACGCTCTCCAGGGCTGGGCAGGGATACGCAGTATTTT

v_call: TRBV29-1
clone_size: NA
d_call: NA
j_call: TRBJ2-1
cdr3_aa: CSVAGGKGYNEQFF
cdr3_nt: TGCAGCGTTGCTGGGGGCAAAGGCTACAATGAGCAGTTCTTC

v_call: TRBV27
clone_size: NA
d_call: NA
j_call: TRBJ1-1
cdr3_aa: CASSLDTSGFRLPEAFF
cdr3_nt: TGTGCCAGCAGTTTGGATACTTCGGGGTTTCGTCTTCCTGAAGCTTTCTTT